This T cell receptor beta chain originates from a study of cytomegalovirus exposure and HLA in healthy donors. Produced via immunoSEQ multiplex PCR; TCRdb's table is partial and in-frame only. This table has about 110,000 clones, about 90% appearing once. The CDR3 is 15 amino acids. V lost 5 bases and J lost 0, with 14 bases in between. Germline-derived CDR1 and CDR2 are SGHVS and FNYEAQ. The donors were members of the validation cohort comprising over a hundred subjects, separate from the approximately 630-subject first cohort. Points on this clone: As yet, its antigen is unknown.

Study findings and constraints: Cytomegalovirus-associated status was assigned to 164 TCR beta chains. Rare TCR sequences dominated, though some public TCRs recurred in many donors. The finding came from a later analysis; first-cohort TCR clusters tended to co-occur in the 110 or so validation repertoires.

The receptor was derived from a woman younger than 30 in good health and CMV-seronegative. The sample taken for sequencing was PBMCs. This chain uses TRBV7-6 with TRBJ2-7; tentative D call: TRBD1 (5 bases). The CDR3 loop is CASSRQRASSYEQYF. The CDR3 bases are TGTGCCAGCAGCCGACAGAGAGCGAGCTCCTACGAGCAGTACTTC.